This TCR beta chain was captured by sequencing in a study of neoadjuvant anti-PD-1 for oral cavity cancer. Study background: Patients without progression received a fourth nivolumab dose around day 43, then surgical resection on days 50-56.

Study conclusions and caveats: TCR analyses covered only a few patients per response group. Higher pretreatment blood Treg/Th17 ratios correlated with higher pretreatment blood and lower post-treatment tumor TCRbeta clonality.

No culture or expansion preceded analysis of these blood cells. Libraries were prepared by immunoSEQ multiplex PCR; TCRdb keeps only in-frame clonotypes and omits some of them. The sample records tens of thousands of clones, 70% to 85% being singletons. CDR1 is SGHDT, CDR2 YYEEEE, per germline. The V end lost 4 bases, the J end lost 7 bases, and 15 bases lay between the germline ends. This CDR3 comprises 15 residues. With respect to this clone: As yet, its antigen is unknown.

The receptor was derived from a person aged 35-80 years with oral cavity squamous cell carcinoma. Sample: PBMCs, taken before nivolumab (anti-PD-1) treatment. This sequence joins TRBV5-6 and TRBJ1-6, with D possibly TRBD1 on 5 matching bases. For the CDR3, the DNA is TGTGCCAGCAGCCCCCAGAGGACAACCAATTCACCCCTCCACTTT. Encoded protein: CASSPQRTTNSPLHF.